This passage covers 14 T cell receptor beta chains from one sample sequenced in a study of cytomegalovirus exposure and HLA in healthy donors. The primer mix had 60 Vbeta and 13 Jbeta primers. Sequenced by immunoSEQ multiplex PCR; TCRdb stores in-frame clones only, minus some. The sample holds about 140,000 clones; around 80% are singletons and the top ten take under 7.5%. The sample taken for sequencing was PBMCs. The receptor set was obtained from a man in his forties or fifties in good health and CMV-seropositive.

V gene TRBV4-1 combines with J gene TRBJ2-7; tentative D call: TRBD2 (6 bases). Germline CDR1 and CDR2: MGHRA and YSYEKL. The CDR3 runs to 15 residues. V was shortened by 5 bases and J by 1 base, with 15 bases between the two germline ends. The CDR3 loop reads CASSYDWGLSYEQYF. CDR3 DNA: TGCGCCAGCAGCTACGATTGGGGACTTTCCTACGAGCAGTACTTC.

This sequence joins TRBV7-2 and TRBJ2-2; 8 nucleotides line up with TRBD1. Germline lookup yields CDR1 SGHTA and CDR2 FQGNSA. The length of the CDR3 is 15 residues. The V gene end was trimmed by 4 bases and the J gene end by 5 bases; junction bases not matched to a gene: 6. CDR3 bases: TGTGCCAGCAGCTCGGACAGGGCGAGGACCGGGGAGCTGTTTTTT. Encoded protein: CASSSDRARTGELFF.

This clone was observed a handful of times. The genes are TRBV5-8 and TRBJ2-1, with 9 nucleotides matching TRBD2. Germline loops: CDR1 SGHTS, CDR2 YDEGEE. The CDR3 is 18 amino acids. J gave up 7 bases and V 0 bases, and 14 bases lay outside the gene matches. The CDR3 loop reads CASSLVGTSWAAGNEQFF. The CDR3 bases are TGTGCCAGCAGCTTGGTGGGGACTAGCTGGGCGGCAGGGAATGAGCAGTTCTTC.

The chain couples TRBV5-1 to TRBJ2-7; 8 bases fit TRBD1. Germline V gene lookup returns CDR1 SGHRS and CDR2 YFSETQ. The CDR3 contains 16 residues. The junction had 6 bases not matched to a gene; V was cut back by 0 bases and J by 1 base. The CDR3 loop is CASSLERDRPSYEQYF. The CDR3 region has the DNA TGCGCCAGCAGCTTGGAAAGGGACAGGCCTTCCTACGAGCAGTACTTC.

The rearrangement uses TRBV7-9 and TRBJ1-2, with 12 positions matching TRBD1. The CDR3 covers 15 residues. V trimming: 2 bases; J trimming: 7 bases; junction bases outside the gene matches: 5. Germline CDR1 reads SEHNR; CDR2 reads FQNEAQ (reference sequence). DNA for the CDR3: TGTGCCAGCAGCTTAATGGGACAGGGGGCTGGTGGCTACACCTTC. It is translated as CASSLMGQGAGGYTF.

This clone was recorded only once. This rearrangement joins TRBV27 to TRBJ2-5; 11 nucleotides align to TRBD1. With V trimmed by 6 bases and J by 4 bases, 10 bases remained unmatched. The CDR3 contains 16 residues. The V gene's germline CDR1 is MNHEY and CDR2 SMNVEV (reference sequence). The CDR3 sequence is CASSVRGTGGRETQYF. DNA of the CDR3: TGTGCCAGCAGCGTTCGAGGGACAGGGGGTCGAGAGACCCAGTACTTC.

V usage is TRBV6-5 and J usage is TRBJ1-3; 8 positions agree with TRBD1. Trimming took 4 bases from V and 3 from J; bases not matched to a gene: 8. The CDR3 contains 16 residues. Germline V gives CDR1 MNHEY, CDR2 SVGAGI. Here the CDR3 reads CASSSPATGDGNTIYF. CDR3 bases: TGTGCCAGCAGTTCCCCCGCGACAGGGGATGGAAACACCATATATTTT.

The chain couples TRBV5-1 to TRBJ2-5; 15 positions match TRBD2. Germline values: CDR1 SGHRS, CDR2 YFSETQ. CDR3 length equals 23 residues. Germline trimming cut 4 bases from V and 4 bases from J; bases unmatched to any gene: 26. CDR3: CASSASGTAHGGLAGGSSETQYF. Here the CDR3 DNA reads TGCGCCAGCAGCGCCTCCGGGACAGCGCACGGGGGACTAGCGGGAGGATCCTCAGAGACCCAGTACTTC.

The V and J genes are TRBV10-1 and TRBJ2-7, with D perhaps matching TRBD2 (5 bases). Trimming left V 10 bases short and J 2 bases short, with 12 bases between. The germline V gene encodes CDR1 WNHNN and CDR2 SYGVQD (reference sequence). This CDR3 is built from 12 residues. In DNA form, the CDR3 reads TGCGCCACCTCGGACTCTGCCTACGAGCAGTACTTC. This translates into CATSDSAYEQYF.

For the CDR3, the DNA is TGTGCCAGCAGCCTAGGACAAAATTCACCCCTCCACTTT. Its translation is CASSLGQNSPLHF. V usage is TRBV6-6 and J usage is TRBJ1-6; D may be TRBD1 (5 bases). The CDR3 is 13 amino acids. Germline CDR1 MNHNY, CDR2 SVGAGI (reference sequence). Trimming took off 6 bases at V and 7 bases at J, with 10 bases between the two ends.

The V and J genes are TRBV2 and TRBJ2-2, with TRBD1 matching over 9 bases. This CDR3 region has 15 residues. V gave up 6 bases and J gave up 6 bases; unmatched junction bases: 8. The germline V gene has CDR1 SNHLY and CDR2 FYNNEI. CDR3 sequence: CASRVDRGIAGELFF. In DNA form, the CDR3 reads TGTGCCAGCAGGGTGGACAGGGGAATCGCCGGGGAGCTGTTTTTT.

The chain has TRBV2 and TRBJ1-2, with 7 nucleotides matching TRBD1. CDR3 length: 13 amino acids. The V gene end was trimmed by 3 bases and the J gene end by 4 bases; junction bases not matched to a gene: 2. The germline V gene has CDR1 SNHLY and CDR2 FYNNEI. CDR3 coding DNA: TGTGCCAGCAGTGACGACAGGGTCTATGGCTACACCTTC. It encodes CASSDDRVYGYTF.

This chain uses TRBV6-1 with TRBJ1-5; D might be TRBD1 (5 bases). The V end was cut by 3 bases, the J end by 3 bases, with 12 bases between. This CDR3 comprises 15 residues. CDR1 is MNHNS, CDR2 SASEGT, per germline. The CDR3: CASSENGGYNQPQHF. The DNA of the CDR3 is TGTGCCAGCAGTGAGAACGGGGGGTACAATCAGCCCCAGCATTTT.

This chain links TRBV27 with TRBJ2-5, with D possibly matching TRBD2 (6 bases). V was pared by 5 bases and J by 9 bases, with 16 bases between. This CDR3 is built from 13 residues. Germline V gene lookup returns CDR1 MNHEY and CDR2 SMNVEV (reference sequence). This chain's CDR3 is CASSPSWGTPQYF. The CDR3 DNA reads TGTGCCAGCAGTCCCTCGTGGGGGACTCCCCAGTACTTC.